The clone carrying this T cell receptor beta chain was picked up a small number of times. Measured with immunoSEQ multiplex PCR; TCRdb has only the in-frame clones, and not every one. The table includes 84,000 or so clones, 80% detected once. This sample was included in a study of blood T cell repertoires in COVID-19. About the study: Samples taken during acute and convalescent COVID-19 were collected in the United States, Italy and Spain.

V was cut by 3 bases and J by 3 bases, with 14 bases left in between. CDR3 size: 14 residues. Germline CDR1 reads DFQATT; CDR2 reads SNEGSKA (reference sequence). This receptor was taken from a woman aged 40 to 50 with active or convalescent COVID-19. The chain carries TRBV20-1 and TRBJ2-5; perhaps TRBD2 as D (6 bases). Source material: peripheral blood. The CDR3 loop is CSASDPGVEETQYF. For the CDR3, the DNA is TGCAGTGCTAGTGACCCGGGGGTTGAAGAGACCCAGTACTTC.